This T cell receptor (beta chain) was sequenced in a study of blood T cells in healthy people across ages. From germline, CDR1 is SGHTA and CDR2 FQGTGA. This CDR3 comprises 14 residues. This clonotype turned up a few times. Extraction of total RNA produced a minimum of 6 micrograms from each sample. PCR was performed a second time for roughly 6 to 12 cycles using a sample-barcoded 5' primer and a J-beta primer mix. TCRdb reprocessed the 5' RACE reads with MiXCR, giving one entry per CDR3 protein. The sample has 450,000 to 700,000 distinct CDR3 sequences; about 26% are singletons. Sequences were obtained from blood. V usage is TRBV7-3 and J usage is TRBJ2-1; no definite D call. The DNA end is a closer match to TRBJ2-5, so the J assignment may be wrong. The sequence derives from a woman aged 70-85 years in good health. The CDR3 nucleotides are TGTGCCAGCAGCGCTGACTTGGGGTCCGAGACCCAGTACTTC. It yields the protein CASSADLGSETQYF.